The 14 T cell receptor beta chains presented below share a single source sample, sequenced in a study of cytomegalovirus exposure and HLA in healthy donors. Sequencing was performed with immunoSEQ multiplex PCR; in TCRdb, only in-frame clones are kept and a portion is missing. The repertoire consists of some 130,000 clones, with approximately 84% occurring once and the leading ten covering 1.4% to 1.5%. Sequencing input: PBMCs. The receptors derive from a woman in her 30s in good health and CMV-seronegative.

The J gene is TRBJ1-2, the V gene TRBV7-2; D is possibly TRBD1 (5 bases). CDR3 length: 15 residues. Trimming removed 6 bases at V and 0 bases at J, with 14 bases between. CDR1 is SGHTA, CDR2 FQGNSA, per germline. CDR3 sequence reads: CASSATGSSNYGYTF. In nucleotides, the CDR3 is TGTGCCAGCAGTGCCACAGGTTCCTCTAACTATGGCTACACCTTC.

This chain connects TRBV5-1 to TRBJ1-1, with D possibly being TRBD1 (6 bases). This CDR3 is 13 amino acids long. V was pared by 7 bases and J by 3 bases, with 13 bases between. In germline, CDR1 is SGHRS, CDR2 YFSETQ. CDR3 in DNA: TGCGCCAGCCGGACAGCCTTGGACACTGAAGCTTTCTTT. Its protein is CASRTALDTEAFF.

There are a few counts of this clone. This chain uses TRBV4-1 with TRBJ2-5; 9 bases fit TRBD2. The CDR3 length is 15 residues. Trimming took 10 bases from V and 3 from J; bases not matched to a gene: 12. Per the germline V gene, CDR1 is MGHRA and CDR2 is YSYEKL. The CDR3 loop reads CATGLAGAAKETQYF. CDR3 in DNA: TGCGCCACCGGTTTAGCGGGGGCTGCTAAAGAGACCCAGTACTTC.

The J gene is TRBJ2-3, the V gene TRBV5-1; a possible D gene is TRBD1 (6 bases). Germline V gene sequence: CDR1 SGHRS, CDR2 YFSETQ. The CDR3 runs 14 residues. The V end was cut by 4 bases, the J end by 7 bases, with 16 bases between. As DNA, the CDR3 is TGCGCCAGCAGCCGGGGTCAACAGGGAAATACGCAGTATTTT. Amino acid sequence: CASSRGQQGNTQYF.

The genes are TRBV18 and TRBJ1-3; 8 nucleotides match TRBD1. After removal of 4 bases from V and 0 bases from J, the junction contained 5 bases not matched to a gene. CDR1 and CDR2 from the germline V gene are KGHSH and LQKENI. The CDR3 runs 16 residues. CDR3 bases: TGTGCCAGCTCACGGACAGGGTTAGGCTCTGGAAACACCATATATTTT. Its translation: CASSRTGLGSGNTIYF. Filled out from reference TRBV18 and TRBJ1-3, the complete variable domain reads NAGVMQNPRHLVRRRGQEARLRCSPMKGHSHVYWYRQLPEEGLKFMVYLQKENIIDESGMPKERFSAEFPKEGPSILRIQQVVRGDSAAYFCASSRTGLGSGNTIYFGEGSWLTVV.

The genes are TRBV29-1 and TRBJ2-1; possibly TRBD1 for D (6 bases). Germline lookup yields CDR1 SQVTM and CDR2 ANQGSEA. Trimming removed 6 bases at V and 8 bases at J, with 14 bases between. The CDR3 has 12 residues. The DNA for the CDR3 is TGCAGCGTCGACTCACAGGGTTATGAGCAGTTCTTC. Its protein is CSVDSQGYEQFF.

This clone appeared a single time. CDR3 in DNA: TGTGCCAGCAGTGGGGGGACAGGGTCGAGAGACACCATATATTTT. The encoded protein is CASSGGTGSRDTIYF. The chain combines TRBV5-4 with TRBJ1-3; 9 bases match TRBD1. This CDR3 region has 15 residues. V shed 5 bases, J shed 8 bases, and the junction held 11 bases outside the gene matches. Per germline, CDR1 SGHNT and CDR2 YYREEE (reference sequence).

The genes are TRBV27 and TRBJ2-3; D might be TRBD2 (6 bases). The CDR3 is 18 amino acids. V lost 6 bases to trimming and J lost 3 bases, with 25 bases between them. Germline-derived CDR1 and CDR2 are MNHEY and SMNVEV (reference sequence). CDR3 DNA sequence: TGTGCCAGCAGCAAAGGATCGGGAGCGGGCCTAAGAACAGATACGCAGTATTTT. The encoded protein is CASSKGSGAGLRTDTQYF.

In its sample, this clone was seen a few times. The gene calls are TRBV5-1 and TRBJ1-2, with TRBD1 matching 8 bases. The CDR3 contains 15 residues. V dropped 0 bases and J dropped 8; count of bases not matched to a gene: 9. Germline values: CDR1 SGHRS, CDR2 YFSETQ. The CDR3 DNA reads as TGCGCCAGCAGCTTGGCCCAATTAGACAGGGGAGGCTACACCTTC. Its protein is CASSLAQLDRGGYTF. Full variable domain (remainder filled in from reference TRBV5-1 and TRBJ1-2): KAGVTQTPRYLIKTRGQQVTLSCSPISGHRSVSWYQQTPGQGLQFLFEYFSETQRNKGNFPGRFSGRQFSNSRSEMNVSTLELGDSALYLCASSLAQLDRGGYTFGSGTRLTVV.

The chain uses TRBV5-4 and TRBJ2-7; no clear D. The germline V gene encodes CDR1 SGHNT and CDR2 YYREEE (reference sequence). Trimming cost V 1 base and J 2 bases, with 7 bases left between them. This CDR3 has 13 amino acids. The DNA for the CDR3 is TGTGCCAGCAGCTTGCCAGAAACCTACGAGCAGTACTTC. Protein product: CASSLPETYEQYF.

The chain's CDR3 is CASSPEPAGGYNEQFF. The CDR3 DNA sequence: TGTGCCAGCAGCCCCGAACCAGCGGGGGGATACAATGAGCAGTTCTTC. The V gene is TRBV7-6, the J gene TRBJ2-1; 9 nucleotides agree with TRBD2. The CDR3 extends over 16 amino acids. V lost 5 bases to trimming and J lost 4 bases; unmatched junction nucleotides: 9. Germline CDR1 SGHVS, CDR2 FNYEAQ.

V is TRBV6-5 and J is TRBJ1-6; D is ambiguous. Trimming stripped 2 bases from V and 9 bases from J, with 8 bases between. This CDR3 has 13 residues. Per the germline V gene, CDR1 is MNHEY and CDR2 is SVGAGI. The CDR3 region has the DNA TGTGCCAGCAGTTACCAGTATTCTTCACCCCTCCACTTT. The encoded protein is CASSYQYSSPLHF.

The CDR3 protein is CASSSRQGRSGNTIYF. DNA for the CDR3: TGTGCCAGCAGTTCACGCCAGGGGCGCTCTGGAAACACCATATATTTT. V usage is TRBV5-4 and J usage is TRBJ1-3; maybe TRBD1 (6 bases). Germline V gives CDR1 SGHNT, CDR2 YYREEE (reference sequence). The CDR3 contains 16 residues. Trimming removed 5 bases at V and 0 bases at J, with 15 bases between.

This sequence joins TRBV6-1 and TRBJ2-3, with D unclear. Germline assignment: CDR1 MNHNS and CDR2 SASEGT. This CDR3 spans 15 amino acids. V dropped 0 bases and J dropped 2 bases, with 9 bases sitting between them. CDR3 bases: TGTGCCAGCAGTGAAGCTAACTATATCACAGATACGCAGTATTTT. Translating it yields CASSEANYITDTQYF.